This is a list of T cell receptor beta chains from one sample in a study of CD8 T cells in Susac syndrome. Via MiXCR, TCRdb re-called the immunoSEQ multiplex PCR reads, giving one row per CDR3 protein. The table shows 55,000 to 75,000 distinct CDR3 sequences, with 93% occurring only once. The sample comprised CD4+ T cells from PBMCs. Source of these receptors: a human donor with Susac syndrome. Both conserved end residues are part of each CDR3. A D gene is named only where the DNA matches it firmly. Size is stated for part of the rows, as once, few or many counts, or as a class when the clone is expanded.

cdr3_aa	cdr3_nt	cdr3_length	d_call	j_call	v_call	clone_size
CAWSARGDLRLYGYTF	TGTGCCTGGAGCGCCCGCGGGGATTTGAGACTGTATGGCTACACCTTC	16	-	TRBJ1-2	TRBV30	-
CASRPLGQSNTEAFF	TGTGCCAGCAGGCCTTTAGGACAGTCGAACACTGAAGCTTTCTTT	15	-	TRBJ1-1	TRBV18	-
CASSLTASSYNSPLHF	TGCGCCAGCAGCTTGACAGCGAGCTCCTATAATTCACCCCTCCACTTT	16	-	TRBJ1-6	TRBV5-1	-
CASSQETSGGILHF	TGTGCCAGCAGCCAAGAGACTAGCGGGGGGATTCTACACTTC	14	TRBD2	TRBJ2-7	TRBV3-1	-
CASSLGIAGGPQETQYF	TGTGCCAGCAGCTTAGGAATAGCGGGGGGGCCACAAGAGACCCAGTACTTC	17	TRBD2	TRBJ2-5	TRBV7-8	-
CASSTTGSGEAFF	TGTGCCAGCAGTACGACAGGGAGTGGTGAAGCTTTCTTT	13	TRBD1	TRBJ1-1	TRBV2	-
CASSLAERGYTF	TGTGCCAGCAGCTTGGCAGAAAGAGGCTACACCTTC	12	-	TRBJ1-2	TRBV5-6	-
CASSWTGNNEQFF	TGTGCCAGCAGCTGGACAGGTAACAATGAGCAGTTCTTC	13	TRBD1	TRBJ2-1	TRBV7-8	-
CASTRALTGQFYGYTF	TGTGCCAGCACCCGAGCCCTCACGGGACAGTTCTATGGCTACACCTTC	16	TRBD1	TRBJ1-2	TRBV6-2/TRBV6-3	once
CASREGRVAVSTDTQYF	TGTGCCAGCAGGGAGGGGAGGGTAGCGGTCTCCACAGATACGCAGTATTTT	17	TRBD2	TRBJ2-3	TRBV2	-
CASSQDVGGLDEQFF	TGCGCCAGCAGCCAAGACGTAGGGGGCCTAGATGAGCAGTTCTTC	15	TRBD1	TRBJ2-1	TRBV4-3	once
CASSLGGRGGEAFF	TGTGCCAGCAGCTTAGGGGGTCGAGGCGGTGAAGCTTTCTTT	14	-	TRBJ1-1	TRBV7-2	-
CASSFWEGGQPQHF	TGTGCCAGCAGTTTCTGGGAGGGCGGTCAGCCCCAGCATTTT	14	-	TRBJ1-5	TRBV28	once
CASRTDRVRAEAFF	TGTGCCAGCAGAACGGACAGAGTGCGAGCTGAAGCTTTCTTT	14	-	TRBJ1-1	TRBV6-5	-
CSAKLTVGGNQPQHF	TGCAGTGCTAAACTAACAGTCGGCGGCAATCAGCCCCAGCATTTT	15	-	TRBJ1-5	TRBV20-1	-
CASSSGPTSGANVLTF	TGTGCCAGCAGTTCCGGGCCGACCTCTGGGGCCAACGTCCTGACTTTC	16	-	TRBJ2-6	TRBV27	-
CASSISIVGKETQYF	TGTGCCAGTAGTATAAGTATCGTTGGGAAGGAGACCCAGTACTTC	15	-	TRBJ2-5	TRBV19	-
CASSTTTGTYSSGANVLTF	TGTGCCAGTAGTACTACAACCGGGACGTATTCCTCTGGGGCCAACGTCCTGACTTTC	19	-	TRBJ2-6	TRBV19	-
CASRPDRGGSPLHF	TGTGCCAGCAGACCAGACAGGGGCGGTTCACCCCTCCACTTT	14	TRBD1	TRBJ1-6	TRBV7-2	-
CASSFVKEKLFF	TGTGCCAGCAGCTTCGTCAAGGAAAAACTGTTTTTT	12	-	TRBJ1-4	TRBV12-3/TRBV12-4	-